This T cell receptor (beta chain) emerged from a study of T cells after yellow fever vaccination. Findings and limits, study-wide: Peak timing came faster in the weaker secondary response, day 5 versus 15.

The table lists this clonotype with many counts. Its antigen is unknown. Trimming took 3 bases from V and 2 from J; bases not matched to a gene: 10. Germline CDR1 DFQATT, CDR2 SNEGSKA (reference sequence). This CDR3 spans 16 amino acids. MiXCR was run by TCRdb on the 5' RACE reads, yielding one entry per CDR3 protein. Of around 350,000 distinct CDR3 sequences in the sample, 6% to 8% were seen once. The TCR sequence derives from a man aged 25-40 years who received the YFV17D yellow fever vaccine. The sequencing here drew on PBMCs, taken 5 days after the yellow fever booster vaccination. The V call is TRBV20-1, the J call TRBJ2-3; TRBD2 aligns across 8 bases. Written as DNA, the CDR3 is TGCAGTGCTAGCGGGGTGGGGACTAGTTCCACAGATACGCAGTATTTT. Amino acids: CSASGVGTSSTDTQYF.